The rows below give T cell receptor beta chains drawn from one sample of a study of blood T cell repertoires in COVID-19. Using immunoSEQ multiplex PCR, the repertoire was profiled, and TCRdb retains in-frame clones only, with some absent. In the table there are about 250,000 clones, 80% to 90% of which are singletons. The specimen sequenced was PBMCs or T cells enriched from blood (not recorded which). These receptors were obtained from a man in his forties who had recovered from COVID-19. CDR3s include the opening cysteine and the closing phenylalanine or tryptophan. Fields, in order: V gene, J gene, clone size, D gene, CDR3 DNA, CDR3 protein. D genes are given only for firm matches. Size is stated for part of the rows, as once, few or many counts, or as a class when the clone is expanded.

v_call: TRBV19
j_call: TRBJ1-1
clone_size: once
d_call: -
cdr3_nt: TGTGCCAGTATTAACGACAGGAGGAACACTGAAGCTTTCTTT
cdr3_aa: CASINDRRNTEAFF

v_call: TRBV6-1
j_call: TRBJ2-2
clone_size: -
d_call: TRBD2
cdr3_nt: TGTGCCAGCAGTGCCGGGACTAGTCTAATCACCGGGGAGCTGTTTTTT
cdr3_aa: CASSAGTSLITGELFF

v_call: TRBV19
j_call: TRBJ2-1
clone_size: -
d_call: TRBD2
cdr3_nt: TGTGCCAGTAGGCCTAGCGGGGGCCTTTACAATGAGCAGTTCTTC
cdr3_aa: CASRPSGGLYNEQFF

v_call: TRBV19
j_call: TRBJ2-4
clone_size: once
d_call: TRBD2
cdr3_nt: TGTGCCAGTAGTTTCACTAGCGGGCAGCTAGCCAAAAACATTCAGTACTTC
cdr3_aa: CASSFTSGQLAKNIQYF

v_call: TRBV7-2
j_call: TRBJ2-7
clone_size: many
d_call: -
cdr3_nt: TGTGCCAGCAGCTTGGCACTAGGAGACTACTACGAGCAGTACTTC
cdr3_aa: CASSLALGDYYEQYF

v_call: TRBV2
j_call: TRBJ2-3
clone_size: -
d_call: TRBD1
cdr3_nt: TGTGCCAGCAGCGGGCGACAGGGGGGCTATTTAGATACGCAGTATTTT
cdr3_aa: CASSGRQGGYLDTQYF

v_call: TRBV6-2/TRBV6-3
j_call: TRBJ1-6
clone_size: few
d_call: -
cdr3_nt: TGTGCCAGCAGTTACGTCCAACTTAATTCACCCCTCCACTTT
cdr3_aa: CASSYVQLNSPLHF

v_call: TRBV4-1
j_call: TRBJ1-1
clone_size: -
d_call: TRBD1
cdr3_nt: TGCGCCAGCAGCCAAGAGAGACAGGGCGCAGTGGCTTTCTTT
cdr3_aa: CASSQERQGAVAFF

v_call: TRBV4-1
j_call: TRBJ1-1
clone_size: -
d_call: -
cdr3_nt: TGCGCCAGCAGCCAATCCCCGGGCCACGACAGTGGGAACACTGAAGCTTTCTTT
cdr3_aa: CASSQSPGHDSGNTEAFF

v_call: TRBV7-9
j_call: TRBJ1-2
clone_size: -
d_call: TRBD1
cdr3_nt: TGTGCCAGCAGCGCCCGACAGGGGGCGAGAGGCTACACCTTC
cdr3_aa: CASSARQGARGYTF

v_call: TRBV5-6
j_call: TRBJ2-5
clone_size: once
d_call: -
cdr3_nt: TGTGCCAGCAGCTTGATGGGAGCCCAAGAGACCCAGTACTTC
cdr3_aa: CASSLMGAQETQYF

v_call: TRBV10-3
j_call: TRBJ2-5
clone_size: -
d_call: TRBD1
cdr3_nt: TGTGCCATCAGTGAGGGACAGGTTCTTCGCCAAGAGACCCAGTACTTC
cdr3_aa: CAISEGQVLRQETQYF

v_call: TRBV5-1
j_call: TRBJ1-1
clone_size: -
d_call: TRBD1
cdr3_nt: TGCGCCAGCAGCACTAGATCGAGGGGGCTCGCTGAAGCTTTCTTT
cdr3_aa: CASSTRSRGLAEAFF

v_call: TRBV19
j_call: TRBJ1-1
clone_size: -
d_call: TRBD1
cdr3_nt: TGTGCCAGTAGTTTTGACAGGGTAAGCACTGAAGCTTTCTTT
cdr3_aa: CASSFDRVSTEAFF

v_call: TRBV19
j_call: TRBJ1-4
clone_size: -
d_call: -
cdr3_nt: TGTGCCAGTAGCACTTCAGGGATTTCTAATGAAAAACTGTTTTTT
cdr3_aa: CASSTSGISNEKLFF

v_call: TRBV6-1
j_call: TRBJ2-2
clone_size: -
d_call: TRBD2
cdr3_nt: TGTGCCAGCAGTGAGCGGGGGGGACCCGCCGGGGAGCTGTTTTTT
cdr3_aa: CASSERGGPAGELFF

v_call: TRBV30
j_call: TRBJ1-2
clone_size: -
d_call: -
cdr3_nt: TGTGCCTGGAGTGTATCCGGTCTGTTAATCTATGGCTACACCTTC
cdr3_aa: CAWSVSGLLIYGYTF

v_call: TRBV5-4
j_call: TRBJ1-4
clone_size: -
d_call: -
cdr3_nt: TGTGCCAGCAGCGCCCCCGGGAGTAATGAAAAACTGTTTTTT
cdr3_aa: CASSAPGSNEKLFF

v_call: TRBV5-4
j_call: TRBJ1-2
clone_size: -
d_call: TRBD1
cdr3_nt: TGTGCCAGCAGTACCGGGACAGGGATCTATGGCTACACCTTC
cdr3_aa: CASSTGTGIYGYTF

v_call: TRBV7-6
j_call: TRBJ2-7
clone_size: -
d_call: TRBD2
cdr3_nt: TGTGCCAGCAGCTTTGCGGCTAGCGGGGGGACCTTGATCTACGAGCAGTACTTC
cdr3_aa: CASSFAASGGTLIYEQYF

v_call: TRBV28
j_call: TRBJ1-2
clone_size: -
d_call: -
cdr3_nt: TGTGCCAGCGGCATCCGGGACAAGAAATTCTGGAACTATGGCTACACCTTC
cdr3_aa: CASGIRDKKFWNYGYTF

v_call: TRBV5-4
j_call: TRBJ1-1
clone_size: -
d_call: -
cdr3_nt: TGTGCCAGCAGCTCGAGGGCAGGGGTTGAGACTGAAGCTTTCTTT
cdr3_aa: CASSSRAGVETEAFF

v_call: TRBV5-4
j_call: TRBJ2-3
clone_size: -
d_call: TRBD2
cdr3_nt: TGTGCCAGCAGCGAGTTTCTAGCGGGGGAGTCCGATACGCAGTATTTT
cdr3_aa: CASSEFLAGESDTQYF

v_call: TRBV28
j_call: TRBJ2-1
clone_size: -
d_call: -
cdr3_nt: TGTGCCAGCAGTACACGCAGGGGACTAAACTACAATGAGCAGTTCTTC
cdr3_aa: CASSTRRGLNYNEQFF

v_call: TRBV29-1
j_call: TRBJ1-2
clone_size: -
d_call: -
cdr3_nt: TGCAGCGTTGAAGGGGCAGGGCAGGCCATTAACTATGGCTACACCTTC
cdr3_aa: CSVEGAGQAINYGYTF

v_call: TRBV28
j_call: TRBJ2-5
clone_size: -
d_call: TRBD2
cdr3_nt: TGTGCCAGCAGTTTAGGTATACTAGCGGGCCCCCAAGAGACCCAGTACTTC
cdr3_aa: CASSLGILAGPQETQYF

v_call: TRBV11-3
j_call: TRBJ2-5
clone_size: -
d_call: TRBD1
cdr3_nt: TGTGCCAGCAGCTTAGGGACAGGGCGAGGTGGCCAAGAGACCCAGTACTTC
cdr3_aa: CASSLGTGRGGQETQYF

v_call: TRBV12-3/TRBV12-4
j_call: TRBJ2-7
clone_size: -
d_call: -
cdr3_nt: TGTGCCAGCAGGCAGTCCTCGTACGAGCAGTACTTC
cdr3_aa: CASRQSSYEQYF

v_call: TRBV29-1
j_call: TRBJ1-2
clone_size: -
d_call: TRBD1
cdr3_nt: TGCAGCGCCGGACAGGGGAGCTATGGCTACACCTTC
cdr3_aa: CSAGQGSYGYTF

v_call: TRBV5-1
j_call: TRBJ1-1
clone_size: -
d_call: -
cdr3_nt: TGCGCCAGCAGCCTCCATTCGGGGGAACCCGGTGGCACTGAAGCTTTCTTT
cdr3_aa: CASSLHSGEPGGTEAFF

v_call: TRBV11-2
j_call: TRBJ2-5
clone_size: -
d_call: -
cdr3_nt: TGTGCCAGCAGCGTCAAATATACAGGTCTACAAGAGACCCAGTACTTC
cdr3_aa: CASSVKYTGLQETQYF

v_call: TRBV7-2
j_call: TRBJ1-5
clone_size: -
d_call: TRBD1
cdr3_nt: TGTGCCAGCAGCTCGGACAGGTGGAATCAGCCCCAGCATTTT
cdr3_aa: CASSSDRWNQPQHF

v_call: TRBV7-9
j_call: TRBJ2-1
clone_size: -
d_call: TRBD2
cdr3_nt: TGTGCCAGCAGCGTAACTAGCGGGGGGAATGCGGGTAATGAGCAGTTCTTC
cdr3_aa: CASSVTSGGNAGNEQFF

v_call: TRBV11-1
j_call: TRBJ2-7
clone_size: -
d_call: -
cdr3_nt: TGTGCCAGCAGCTTAAGTCAGGGGCCCTCCTACGAGCAGTACTTC
cdr3_aa: CASSLSQGPSYEQYF

v_call: TRBV7-9
j_call: TRBJ2-3
clone_size: few
d_call: TRBD1
cdr3_nt: TGTGCCAGCAGCTCCACAGGACAGGCTAGCACAGATACGCAGTATTTT
cdr3_aa: CASSSTGQASTDTQYF

v_call: TRBV2
j_call: TRBJ2-7
clone_size: -
d_call: TRBD2
cdr3_nt: TGTGCCAGCAGTGAGGTAGTAGGTAGCGGGAGAAACGAGCAGTACTTC
cdr3_aa: CASSEVVGSGRNEQYF

v_call: TRBV12-5
j_call: TRBJ2-3
clone_size: -
d_call: TRBD2
cdr3_nt: TGTGCTAGTGGTTTGGGGACTAGCGGGGGGAAAACAGATACGCAGTATTTT
cdr3_aa: CASGLGTSGGKTDTQYF

v_call: TRBV7-2
j_call: TRBJ1-2
clone_size: -
d_call: -
cdr3_nt: TGTGCCAGCAGCGCCCCCCGGATTACCCTTAGGGGCTATGGCTACACCTTC
cdr3_aa: CASSAPRITLRGYGYTF

v_call: TRBV5-1
j_call: TRBJ2-6
clone_size: -
d_call: -
cdr3_nt: TGCGCCAGCAGCTTGGTCACCCGACGGGGGTCGGCTGGGGCCAACGTCCTGACTTTC
cdr3_aa: CASSLVTRRGSAGANVLTF

v_call: TRBV7-9
j_call: TRBJ1-2
clone_size: -
d_call: -
cdr3_nt: TGTGCCAGCACCGAAGACTGGAGCTATGGCTACACCTTC
cdr3_aa: CASTEDWSYGYTF

v_call: TRBV4-1
j_call: TRBJ1-2
clone_size: once
d_call: -
cdr3_nt: TGCGCCAGCAGCCAGGTTGACACTCCACTTAACTATGGCTACACCTTC
cdr3_aa: CASSQVDTPLNYGYTF

v_call: TRBV28
j_call: TRBJ2-3
clone_size: -
d_call: -
cdr3_nt: TGTGCCAGCAGTCGTTACACAGATACGCAGTATTTT
cdr3_aa: CASSRYTDTQYF

v_call: TRBV29-1
j_call: TRBJ1-2
clone_size: -
d_call: -
cdr3_nt: TGCAGCGTTGACACACAGGCTTCTAACTATGGCTACACCTTC
cdr3_aa: CSVDTQASNYGYTF

v_call: TRBV9
j_call: TRBJ2-5
clone_size: -
d_call: TRBD1
cdr3_nt: TGTGCCAGCAGCGTAGAGGGGACAGGGGTTCGGACCCAGTACTTC
cdr3_aa: CASSVEGTGVRTQYF

v_call: TRBV30
j_call: TRBJ1-6
clone_size: -
d_call: -
cdr3_nt: TGTGCCTGGACCAATGGAGATAATTCACCCCTCCACTTT
cdr3_aa: CAWTNGDNSPLHF

v_call: TRBV9
j_call: TRBJ2-5
clone_size: -
d_call: TRBD2
cdr3_nt: TGTGCCAGCAGCCCGGGGGGAGGGGCCTTTAGTTTGGAGACCCAGTACTTC
cdr3_aa: CASSPGGGAFSLETQYF

v_call: TRBV4-1
j_call: TRBJ1-2
clone_size: once
d_call: TRBD1
cdr3_nt: TGCGCCAGCAGCCAAGCAGGGGGCTTCCCCTCTGATGGCTACACCTTC
cdr3_aa: CASSQAGGFPSDGYTF

v_call: TRBV6-6
j_call: TRBJ2-7
clone_size: -
d_call: TRBD2
cdr3_nt: TGTGCCAGCAGCCTACTAGCGGAAACGAACGGGCAGTACTTC
cdr3_aa: CASSLLAETNGQYF

v_call: TRBV7-6
j_call: TRBJ2-5
clone_size: -
d_call: -
cdr3_nt: TGTGCCAGCAGCGATGTAGCTACACGGGTTTCGACCCAGTACTTC
cdr3_aa: CASSDVATRVSTQYF

v_call: TRBV12-3/TRBV12-4
j_call: TRBJ2-7
clone_size: -
d_call: -
cdr3_nt: TGTGCCAGCAGTCCCCGGTTGTACTACGAGCAGTACTTC
cdr3_aa: CASSPRLYYEQYF

v_call: TRBV3-1/TRBV3-2
j_call: TRBJ2-1
clone_size: -
d_call: -
cdr3_nt: TGTGCCAGCAGCCAAGATTTGTGGAGCAATGAGCAGTTCTTC
cdr3_aa: CASSQDLWSNEQFF

v_call: TRBV5-1
j_call: TRBJ1-1
clone_size: -
d_call: -
cdr3_nt: TGCGCCAGCAGCTTGGGAGGGAACACTGAAGCTTTCTTT
cdr3_aa: CASSLGGNTEAFF

v_call: TRBV11-2
j_call: TRBJ2-1
clone_size: -
d_call: TRBD2
cdr3_nt: TGTGCCAGCAGCTCCCCCCGGGGAGCGGGGGGGCTCTATGAGCAGTTCTTC
cdr3_aa: CASSSPRGAGGLYEQFF

v_call: TRBV30
j_call: TRBJ1-2
clone_size: -
d_call: -
cdr3_nt: TGTGCCTGGAGTGTAGGAGCCAACTATGGCTACACCTTC
cdr3_aa: CAWSVGANYGYTF

v_call: TRBV6-2/TRBV6-3
j_call: TRBJ2-1
clone_size: few
d_call: TRBD1
cdr3_nt: TGTGCCAGCACCCCGGGACAGGGTTCCTACAATGAGCAGTTCTTC
cdr3_aa: CASTPGQGSYNEQFF